This TCR beta chain was found in a study of T cells expressing NK-cell markers. Study information: Repertoire data for TCR beta were derived from sorted T cells (CD3+CD56+NKG2C+, CD3+CD56+NKG2C- and CD3+CD56-NKG2C+). General study results and limits: Evidence did not settle whether expanded NKG2C+ T cell clones targeted HCMV.

TCRdb re-analyzed the 5' RACE reads; it lists each CDR3 protein once, without DNA. This table holds 500,000 or so distinct CDR3 sequences. To note about this clonotype: What it binds is unknown.

Per the germline V gene, CDR1 is SGDLS and CDR2 is YYNGEE. This CDR3 spans 15 amino acids. The chain joins TRBV9 to TRBJ2-1. Sequencing input: blood T cells: a sorted CD56 or NKG2C T cell subset, CD4+ or CD8+ T cells, or bulk PBMC T cells (not recorded which). This TCR came from a man between 18 and 29 years old in good health. The CDR3 here is CASSVGHGNYNEQFF.